Listed here are 29 T cell receptor beta chains from one sample, sequenced in a study of post-analysis software for immune sequencing data. Study observations and caveats: Compared with controls, patients had more of about 5 TRBV segments, including TRBV5-6, TRBV5-1 and TRBV20-1.

TCR beta cDNA libraries had unique molecular identifiers. MiXCR, applied by TCRdb to the PCR reads, yields one record per CDR3 protein. The data contain fewer than 900,000 distinct CDR3 sequences, more than 45% of them singletons. No antigens are known for them. Sequencing was done on a sample of blood. Source of these receptors: a girl aged 5 to 17 with multiple sclerosis.

This clonotype has only one observation. CDR3 in amino acids: CASSQDLVFGKNTEAFF. CDR3 coding DNA: TGCGCCAGCAGCCAAGATTTAGTGTTCGGTAAGAACACTGAAGCTTTCTTT. The J gene is TRBJ1-1, the V gene TRBV4-1; D is unresolved. The CDR3 runs 17 residues. V was cut by 0 bases and J by 1 base, with 15 bases left in between. CDR1 is MGHRA, CDR2 YSYEKL, per germline.

V and J are TRBV6-5 and TRBJ2-7, with a tentative D call TRBD1 (6 bases). The CDR3 is made up of 16 amino acids. Germline loops: CDR1 MNHEY, CDR2 SVGAGI. The germline V and J ends were trimmed by 2 bases and 5 bases, with 19 bases remaining between them. CDR3 region: CASSYGVGRGGNEQYF. The CDR3 bases are TGTGCCAGCAGTTACGGCGTAGGCAGGGGTGGCAACGAGCAGTACTTC.

This clonotype turned up a few times. The chain is built from TRBV6-1 and TRBJ2-5, with TRBD2 identical over 9 bases. Per the germline V gene, CDR1 is MNHNS and CDR2 is SASEGT. This CDR3 comprises 18 residues. V shed 6 bases, J shed 4 bases, and the junction held 18 bases outside the gene matches. The CDR3 sequence: CASSVPWGLAGTLETQYF. The CDR3 DNA follows: TGTGCCAGCAGCGTCCCCTGGGGGCTAGCGGGAACGTTAGAGACCCAGTACTTC.

The chain carries TRBV12-3 or TRBV12-4 and TRBJ2-1, with 9 bases identical to TRBD2. V lost 6 bases, J lost 3 bases, and 6 bases stayed unmatched. The CDR3 is 15 residues long. CDR3 bases: TGTGCCAGCAGGATGACTAGCGGAAACTACAATGAGCAGTTCTTC. Protein: CASRMTSGNYNEQFF.

This clonotype occurred a few times. The J gene is TRBJ2-7, the V gene TRBV2; unclear D gene. The assigned J gene may be wrong: the sequence end matches TRBJ2-5 better. The germline V gene has CDR1 SNHLY and CDR2 FYNNEI. This CDR3 is 14 amino acids long. The CDR3 here is CASNPTFSRETQYF. The CDR3 bases are TGTGCCAGCAACCCGACATTCTCAAGGGAGACCCAGTACTTC.

The chain joins TRBV5-6 to TRBJ2-6; the D gene is possibly TRBD1 (6 bases). Trimming took 1 base from V and 3 from J, leaving 17 bases between them. CDR1 is SGHDT and CDR2 is YYEEEE in the germline V gene. This CDR3 region has 18 residues. The CDR3 DNA sequence: TGTGCCAGCAGCTTGATGGGGGCTGCGTTCTATGGGGCCAACGTCCTGACTTTC. As protein: CASSLMGAAFYGANVLTF.

This clonotype showed up just a few times. The V and J genes are TRBV29-1 and TRBJ1-3; 9 bases are shared with TRBD1. The CDR3 has 14 residues. CDR1 and CDR2 from the germline V gene are SQVTM and ANQGSEA. Trimming took 4 bases from V and 0 from J; bases not matched to a gene: 1. The CDR3: CSVGDRVSGNTIYF. In DNA, the CDR3 is TGCAGCGTTGGGGACAGGGTCTCTGGAAACACCATATATTTT.

This chain connects TRBV4-2 to TRBJ2-4, with D possibly being TRBD2 (6 bases). The DNA matches TRBJ2-7 better at its end, which makes the J call doubtful. This CDR3 is 14 amino acids long. Per germline, CDR1 LGHNA and CDR2 YNFKEQ. This CDR3 reads CASSQALARYEQYF. The CDR3 bases are TGTGCCAGCAGCCAAGCCCTAGCGCGCTACGAGCAGTACTTC.

V and J are TRBV20-1 and TRBJ2-1; possibly TRBD1 for D (6 bases). Germline values: CDR1 DFQATT, CDR2 SNEGSKA (reference sequence). This CDR3 is built from 11 residues. CDR3 sequence (DNA): TGCAGGGGGGCTGCCTGGGATGAGCAGTTCTTC. Its protein is CRGAAWDEQFF.

The chain joins TRBV12-3 or TRBV12-4 to TRBJ2-3; 7 bases are a match to TRBD1. J was trimmed by 6 bases and V by 6 bases; bases with no gene match: 6. CDR3 length equals 13 residues. CDR3 nucleotide sequence: TGTGCCAGCAGACCCAAGGGGGCTGATACGCAGTATTTT. Its translation: CASRPKGADTQYF.

This clonotype was detected once. This chain connects TRBV7-2 to TRBJ2-4, with 9 positions matching TRBD2. The end of the DNA fits TRBJ2-7 better, so the J call may be wrong. The CDR3 has 16 residues. In germline, CDR1 is SGHTA, CDR2 FQGNSA. The CDR3 protein is CASSLFVGIAGVEQYF. As DNA, the CDR3 is TGTGCCAGCAGCTTATTTGTGGGAATAGCGGGAGTCGAGCAGTACTTC.

This chain connects TRBV9 to TRBJ1-4, with no clear D. The CDR3 runs to 14 residues. Trimming cost V 2 bases and J 3 bases, with 8 bases left between them. Germline CDR1 and CDR2: SGDLS and YYNGEE. CDR3: CASSVTGSNEKLFF. Written as DNA, the CDR3 is TGTGCCAGCAGCGTTACGGGCTCTAATGAAAAACTGTTTTTT. The whole variable domain, filled in from reference TRBV9 and TRBJ1-4, reads DSGVTQTPKHLITATGQRVTLRCSPRSGDLSVYWYQQSLDQGLQFLIQYYNGEERAKGNILERFSAQQFPDLHSELNLSSLELGDSALYFCASSVTGSNEKLFFGSGTQLSVL.

This clonotype was seen more than once but under ten times. V is TRBV28 and J is TRBJ2-3; 10 nucleotides match TRBD1. Germline lookup yields CDR1 MDHEN and CDR2 SYDVKM. CDR3 length equals 17 residues. J was trimmed by 0 bases and V by 5 bases; bases with no gene match: 8. CDR3 bases: TGTGCCAGCAGTCCACTCCGACAGGGGGCGAGCACAGATACGCAGTATTTT. Translation: CASSPLRQGASTDTQYF.

This chain links TRBV5-6 with TRBJ2-5, with 10 positions matching TRBD2. Trimming cost V 6 bases and J 0 bases; bases outside gene matches: 11. This CDR3 has 17 amino acids. Germline V lookup: CDR1 SGHDT, CDR2 YYEEEE. The CDR3 DNA reads TGTGCCAGCACCCTGGTGGTAGCGGGAGGATACCAAGAGACCCAGTACTTC. The encoded protein is CASTLVVAGGYQETQYF. The complete variable domain, with remaining parts taken from reference TRBV5-6 and TRBJ2-5, reads DAGVTQSPTHLIKTRGQQVTLRCSPKSGHDTVSWYQQALGQGPQFIFQYYEEEERQRGNFPDRFSGHQFPNYSSELNVNALLLGDSALYLCASTLVVAGGYQETQYFGPGTRLLVL.

V usage is TRBV6-2 or TRBV6-3 and J usage is TRBJ2-3; D remains ambiguous. With 0 bases removed from V and 5 bases from J, the gap between germline ends came to 9 bases. Germline V gene data show CDR1 as MNHEY and CDR2 as SVGEGT. The CDR3 is 14 amino acids. CDR3 in DNA: TGTGCCAGCAGTTACTCGAAGGTGGGAGATACGCAGTATTTT. Translated: CASSYSKVGDTQYF.

The table lists this clonotype with a few counts. V usage is TRBV28 and J usage is TRBJ2-1; D not resolved. Germline V gene lookup returns CDR1 MDHEN and CDR2 SYDVKM. V gave up 5 bases and J gave up 5 bases, with 16 bases separating them. The CDR3 has 15 residues. The CDR3 DNA follows: TGTGCCAGCAGTCAACCCGTAGGCACAAACAATGAGCAGTTCTTC. This encodes CASSQPVGTNNEQFF. Variable domain in full (rest from reference TRBV28 and TRBJ2-1): DVKVTQSSRYLVKRTGEKVFLECVQDMDHENMFWYRQDPGLGLRLIYFSYDVKMKEKGDIPEGYSVSREKKERFSLILESASTNQTSMYLCASSQPVGTNNEQFFGPGTRLTVL.

The genes are TRBV6-2 or TRBV6-3 and TRBJ2-3, with 7 bases lining up with TRBD1. Germline V gives CDR1 MNHEY, CDR2 SVGEGT. The junction had 7 bases not matched to a gene; V was cut back by 10 bases and J by 0 bases. The CDR3 has 14 residues. The CDR3 DNA reads TGTGCCACCAACAGGGGTTCAAGCACAGATACGCAGTATTTT. Its protein product is CATNRGSSTDTQYF.

This clonotype was found a few times. J is TRBJ2-7 and V is TRBV20-1; 11 nucleotides match TRBD2. Germline CDR1 reads DFQATT; CDR2 reads SNEGSKA (reference sequence). The CDR3 has 14 amino acids. V lost 4 bases to trimming and J lost 0 bases; unmatched junction nucleotides: 2. CDR3 residues: CSATSGGSSYEQYF. The CDR3 DNA reads as TGCAGTGCTACTAGCGGGGGGAGCTCCTACGAGCAGTACTTC.

This clonotype has just one count. This rearrangement joins TRBV12-3 or TRBV12-4 to TRBJ2-1; 11 bases align to TRBD2. The ends lost 6 bases at V and 6 bases at J; junction bases unmatched: 10. The CDR3 is made up of 16 amino acids. CDR3 nucleotide sequence: TGTGCCAGCAGGACTACCCTAGCGGGAGGAACCAATGAGCAGTTCTTC. This gives the protein CASRTTLAGGTNEQFF.

This clonotype has ten or more counts. V gene TRBV5-1 combines with J gene TRBJ2-5; 8 bases are shared with TRBD2. V was pared by 1 base and J by 0 bases, with 17 bases of the junction left unmatched. CDR1 is SGHRS and CDR2 is YFSETQ in the germline V gene. The CDR3 is 20 amino acids. CDR3 DNA: TGCGCCAGCAGCTTGAGGCCGCAAATTCGGACTAGCCGGTACCAAGAGACCCAGTACTTC. Amino acid sequence: CASSLRPQIRTSRYQETQYF.

The rearrangement uses TRBV20-1 and TRBJ2-5, with TRBD2 identical over 8 bases. The germline V gene has CDR1 DFQATT and CDR2 SNEGSKA (reference sequence). The CDR3 length is 15 residues. With V trimmed by 6 bases and J by 5 bases, 14 bases remained unmatched. The CDR3 is CSALYGRGLGETQYF. CDR3 DNA sequence: TGCAGTGCCCTCTACGGGAGGGGGTTAGGGGAGACCCAGTACTTC.

The genes are TRBV27 and TRBJ2-7; D is perhaps TRBD2 (6 bases). Trimming left V 9 bases short and J 5 bases short, with 20 bases between. The V gene's germline CDR1 is MNHEY and CDR2 SMNVEV (reference sequence). The CDR3 extends over 14 amino acids. CDR3 residues: CASMSPGLPDEQYF. Written as DNA, the CDR3 is TGTGCCAGTATGAGCCCGGGACTGCCGGACGAGCAGTACTTC.

Only a few counts were recorded for this clonotype. The genes are TRBV4-2 and TRBJ1-2; 7 nucleotides agree with TRBD1. V trimming: 4 bases; J trimming: 0 bases; junction bases outside the gene matches: 8. This CDR3 is 16 amino acids long. Germline V CDR1 and CDR2: LGHNA, YNFKEQ. The CDR3 DNA reads as TGTGCCAGCAGCCCCCGCCGACAGGGACCTAACTATGGCTACACCTTC. As protein: CASSPRRQGPNYGYTF.

The rearrangement uses TRBV2 and TRBJ1-1; D may be TRBD1 (6 bases). Germline loops: CDR1 SNHLY, CDR2 FYNNEI. The ends were cut back, 2 bases at V and 2 bases at J, with 9 bases in the middle. This CDR3 region has 14 residues. The CDR3 reads CASSETGINTEAFF. The CDR3, as DNA: TGTGCCAGCAGTGAAACAGGGATTAACACTGAAGCTTTCTTT.

This chain uses TRBV5-6 with TRBJ2-7, with no clear D. Trimming shortened V by 10 bases and J by 0 bases, and 14 bases separated the two germline ends. The CDR3 has 13 residues. Germline lookup yields CDR1 SGHDT and CDR2 YYEEEE. CDR3 protein: CAWSVIASYEQYF. The CDR3 DNA follows: TGTGCCTGGAGTGTAATAGCCTCCTACGAGCAGTACTTC.

This clonotype was observed a handful of times. The V call is TRBV3-1, the J call TRBJ2-5; D gene uncertain. The germline V gene encodes CDR1 LGHDT and CDR2 YNNKEL (reference sequence). V lost 3 bases to trimming and J lost 4 bases, with 12 bases between them. The CDR3 has 14 residues. Here the CDR3 DNA reads TGTGCCAGCAGCCAGGGGTTGTTTGGAGAGACCCAGTACTTC. Translating it yields CASSQGLFGETQYF.

This clonotype has only a few counts. The chain is built from TRBV29-1 and TRBJ2-7; 7 nucleotides align to TRBD1. J was trimmed by 0 bases and V by 3 bases; bases with no gene match: 5. The CDR3 has 14 residues. Germline values: CDR1 SQVTM, CDR2 ANQGSEA. The CDR3 bases are TGCAGCGTTGAGACACAGGGGTCCTCCTACGAGCAGTACTTC. Translated: CSVETQGSSYEQYF.

The rearrangement uses TRBV5-1 and TRBJ2-1; TRBD2 matches at 8 bases. Germline V gives CDR1 SGHRS, CDR2 YFSETQ. This CDR3 is built from 16 residues. V lost 3 bases to trimming and J lost 0 bases; unmatched junction nucleotides: 5. The CDR3 nucleotides read TGCGCCAGCAGCTCGGTCGGACTAGCCTCCTACAATGAGCAGTTCTTC. This translates into CASSSVGLASYNEQFF.

The V call is TRBV12-3 or TRBV12-4, the J call TRBJ2-3, with 8 bases lining up with TRBD2. V lost 0 bases and J lost 6; bases outside the gene matches: 5. This CDR3 is built from 15 residues. CDR3 bases: TGTGCCAGCAGTTTAGCTAGCGGGACGGGCGATACGCAGTATTTT. It yields the protein CASSLASGTGDTQYF.